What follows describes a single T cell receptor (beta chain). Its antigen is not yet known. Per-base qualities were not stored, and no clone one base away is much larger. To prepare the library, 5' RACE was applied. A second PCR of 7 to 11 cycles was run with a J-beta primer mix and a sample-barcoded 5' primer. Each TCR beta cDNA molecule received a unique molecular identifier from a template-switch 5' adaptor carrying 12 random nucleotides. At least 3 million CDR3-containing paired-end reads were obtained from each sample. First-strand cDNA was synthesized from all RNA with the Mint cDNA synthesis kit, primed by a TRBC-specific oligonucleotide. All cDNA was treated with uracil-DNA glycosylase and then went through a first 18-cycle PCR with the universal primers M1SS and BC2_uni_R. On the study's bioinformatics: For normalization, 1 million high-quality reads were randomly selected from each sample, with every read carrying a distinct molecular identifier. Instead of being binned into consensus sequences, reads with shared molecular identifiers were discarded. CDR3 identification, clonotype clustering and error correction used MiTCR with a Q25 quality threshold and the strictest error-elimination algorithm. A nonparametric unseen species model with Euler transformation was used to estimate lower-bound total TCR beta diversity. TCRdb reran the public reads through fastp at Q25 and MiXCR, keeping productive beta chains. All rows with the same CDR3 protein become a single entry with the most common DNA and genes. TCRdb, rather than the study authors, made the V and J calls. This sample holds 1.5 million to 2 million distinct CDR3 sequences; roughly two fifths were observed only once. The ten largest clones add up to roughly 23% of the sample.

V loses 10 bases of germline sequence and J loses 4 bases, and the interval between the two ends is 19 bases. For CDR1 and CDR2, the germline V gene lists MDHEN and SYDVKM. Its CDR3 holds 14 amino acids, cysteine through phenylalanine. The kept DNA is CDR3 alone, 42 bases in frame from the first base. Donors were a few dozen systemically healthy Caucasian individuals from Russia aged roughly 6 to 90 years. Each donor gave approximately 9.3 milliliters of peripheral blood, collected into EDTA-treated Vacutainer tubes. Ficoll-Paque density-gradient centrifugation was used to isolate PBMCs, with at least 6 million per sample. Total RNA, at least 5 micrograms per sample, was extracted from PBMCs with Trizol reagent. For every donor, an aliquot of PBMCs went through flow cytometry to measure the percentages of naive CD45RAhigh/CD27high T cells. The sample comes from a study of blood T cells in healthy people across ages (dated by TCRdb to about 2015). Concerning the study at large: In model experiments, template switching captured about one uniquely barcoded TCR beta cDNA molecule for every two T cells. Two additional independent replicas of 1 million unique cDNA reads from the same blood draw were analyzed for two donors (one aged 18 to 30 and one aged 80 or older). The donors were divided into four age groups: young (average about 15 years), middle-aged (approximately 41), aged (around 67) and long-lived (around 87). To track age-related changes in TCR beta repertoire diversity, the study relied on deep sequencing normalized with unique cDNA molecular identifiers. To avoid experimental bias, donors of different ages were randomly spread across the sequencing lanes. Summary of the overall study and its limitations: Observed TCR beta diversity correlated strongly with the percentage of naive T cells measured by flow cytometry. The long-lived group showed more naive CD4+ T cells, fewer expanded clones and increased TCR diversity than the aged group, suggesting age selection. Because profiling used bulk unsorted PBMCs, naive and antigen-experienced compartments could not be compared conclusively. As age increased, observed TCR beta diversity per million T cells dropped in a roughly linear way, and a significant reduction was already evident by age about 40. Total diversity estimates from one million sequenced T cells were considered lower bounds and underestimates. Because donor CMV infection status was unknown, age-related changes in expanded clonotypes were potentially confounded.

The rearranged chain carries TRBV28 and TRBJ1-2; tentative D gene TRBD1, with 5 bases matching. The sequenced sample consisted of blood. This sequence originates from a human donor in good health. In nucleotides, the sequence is TGTGCCATAGGGGACTCCCGCGTACTCTATGGCTACACCTTC. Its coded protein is CAIGDSRVLYGYTF.